This TCR beta chain was found in a study of shared clonotypes between healthy human individuals. CD8 cells classed as naive were CD45RO-negative and positively selected for CCR7, excluding terminally differentiated effector memory CD45RA+ cells. Assay used: immunoSEQ multiplex PCR; TCRdb lists only in-frame clones, some missing. Of 500,000 to 700,000 clones listed, about 95% are singletons. Per germline, CDR1 MDHEN and CDR2 SYDVKM. Trimming took 7 bases from V and 1 from J, leaving 4 bases between them. The length of the CDR3 is 11 residues. Sequences were obtained from naive CD8+ T cells sorted from blood. The sequence came from a woman in her 30s in good health. V gene TRBV28 combines with J gene TRBJ2-5; D not resolved. CDR3 sequence: CASTFQETQYF. The CDR3 DNA reads TGTGCCAGCACATTCCAAGAGACCCAGTACTTC.